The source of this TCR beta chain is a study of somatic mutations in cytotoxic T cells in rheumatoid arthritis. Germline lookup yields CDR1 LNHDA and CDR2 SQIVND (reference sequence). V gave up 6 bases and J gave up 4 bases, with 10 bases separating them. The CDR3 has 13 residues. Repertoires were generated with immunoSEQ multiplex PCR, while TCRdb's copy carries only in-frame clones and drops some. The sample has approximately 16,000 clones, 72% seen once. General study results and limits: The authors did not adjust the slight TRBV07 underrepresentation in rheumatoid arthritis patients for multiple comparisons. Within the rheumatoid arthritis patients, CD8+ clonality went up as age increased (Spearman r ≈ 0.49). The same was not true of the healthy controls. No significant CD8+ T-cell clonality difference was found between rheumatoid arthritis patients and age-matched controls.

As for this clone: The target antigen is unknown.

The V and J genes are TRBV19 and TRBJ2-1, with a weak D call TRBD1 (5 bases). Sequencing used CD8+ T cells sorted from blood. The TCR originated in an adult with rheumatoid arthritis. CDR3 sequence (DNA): TGTGCCAGTAGGCCCGACAGTTACAATGAGCAGTTCTTC. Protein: CASRPDSYNEQFF.